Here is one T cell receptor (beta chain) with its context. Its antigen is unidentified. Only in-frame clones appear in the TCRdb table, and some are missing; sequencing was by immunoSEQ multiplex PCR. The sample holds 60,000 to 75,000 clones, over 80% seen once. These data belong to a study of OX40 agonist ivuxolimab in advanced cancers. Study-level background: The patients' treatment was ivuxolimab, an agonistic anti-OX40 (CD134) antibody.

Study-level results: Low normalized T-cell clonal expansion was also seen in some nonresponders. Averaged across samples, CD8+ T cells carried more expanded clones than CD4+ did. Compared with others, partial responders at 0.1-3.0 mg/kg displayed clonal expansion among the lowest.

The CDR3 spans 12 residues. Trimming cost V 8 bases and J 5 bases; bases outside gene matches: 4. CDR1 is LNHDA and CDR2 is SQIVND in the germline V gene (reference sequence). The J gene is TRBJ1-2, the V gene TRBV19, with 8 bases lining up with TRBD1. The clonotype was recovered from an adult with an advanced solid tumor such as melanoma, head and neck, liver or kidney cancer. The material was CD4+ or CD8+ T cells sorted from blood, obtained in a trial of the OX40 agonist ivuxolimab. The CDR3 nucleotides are TGTGCCAGTTATAGGACAGGGTATGGCTACACCTTC. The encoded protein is CASYRTGYGYTF.